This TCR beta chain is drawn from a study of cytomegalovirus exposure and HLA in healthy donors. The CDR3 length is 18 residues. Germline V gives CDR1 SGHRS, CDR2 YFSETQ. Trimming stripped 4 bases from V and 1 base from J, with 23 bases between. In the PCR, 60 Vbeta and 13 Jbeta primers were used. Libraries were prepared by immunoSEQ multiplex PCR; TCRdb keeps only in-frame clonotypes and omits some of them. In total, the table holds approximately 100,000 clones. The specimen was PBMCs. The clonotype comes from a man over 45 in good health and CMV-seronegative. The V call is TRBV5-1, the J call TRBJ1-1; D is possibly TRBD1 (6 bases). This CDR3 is CASSKNPRGSGANTEAFF. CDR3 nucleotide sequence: TGCGCCAGCAGCAAAAACCCCAGGGGATCGGGCGCGAACACTGAAGCTTTCTTT.